This TCR beta chain was identified during a study of T cell responses to AZD1222 COVID-19 vaccine. The study, taken as a whole, reports: Donor demographics were predominantly white British with a female majority; clonal diversity may be underestimated. Baseline serology detected seropositivity in only a handful of AZD1222 recipients. The span of vaccine-associated CD4 TCRs extended across spike, with dominance at 160-218 and 743-854.

Libraries were prepared by immunoSEQ multiplex PCR; TCRdb keeps only in-frame clonotypes and omits some of them. Of approximately 100,000 clones in the sample, about nine tenths were seen once. Germline trimming cut 5 bases from V and 6 bases from J; bases unmatched to any gene: 9. The germline gives CDR1 KGHSH, CDR2 LQKENI. This CDR3 has 14 amino acids. As to this clone: Its target is unknown.

This clonotype originated in an adult in good health. The chain uses TRBV18 and TRBJ1-1; 7 nucleotides match TRBD1. The specimen comprised peripheral blood, sampled on day 0 of AZD1222 vaccination. In DNA form, the CDR3 reads TGTGCCAGCTCAGGCCCGACAGGGAATTCTGAAGCTTTCTTT. Amino acid sequence: CASSGPTGNSEAFF.